This TCR beta chain stems from a study of identifying expanded T cells in peripheral blood. Broader study findings: Clone count variance between approximately 2-week samples rose with total template count.

This clone appeared a few times. Its antigen is still unknown. Sequencing used immunoSEQ multiplex PCR; TCRdb keeps in-frame clones, though not all of them. The table lists approximately 86,000 clones, 80% to 90% of them singletons, with 3.5% to 5% in the top ten. The sequence came from a person aged 18 to 75 in good health. The sample comprised blood.

The CDR3 is CASSQEVSGGANVLTF. CDR3 nucleotides: TGCGCCAGCAGCCAAGAGGTCTCTGGGGGGGCCAACGTCCTGACTTTC. The chain couples TRBV4-3 to TRBJ2-6; D unclear. CDR1 and CDR2 (germline): LGHNA, YSLEER. V gave up 0 bases and J gave up 4 bases, with 10 bases separating them. The CDR3 is 16 amino acids.